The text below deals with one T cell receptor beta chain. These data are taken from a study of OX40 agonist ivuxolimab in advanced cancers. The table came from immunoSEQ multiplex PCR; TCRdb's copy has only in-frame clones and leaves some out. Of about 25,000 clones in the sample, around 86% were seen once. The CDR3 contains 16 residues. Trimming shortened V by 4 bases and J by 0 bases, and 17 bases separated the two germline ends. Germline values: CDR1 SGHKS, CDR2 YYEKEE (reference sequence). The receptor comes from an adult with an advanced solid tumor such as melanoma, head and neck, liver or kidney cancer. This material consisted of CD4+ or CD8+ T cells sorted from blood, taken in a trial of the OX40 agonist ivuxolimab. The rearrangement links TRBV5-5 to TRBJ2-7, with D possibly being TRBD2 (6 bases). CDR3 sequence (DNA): TGTGCCAGCAGCCCTCCCGGGGGAATGGGCTCCTACGAGCAGTACTTC. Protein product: CASSPPGGMGSYEQYF.